These 13 T cell receptor beta chains share one sample of origin, sequenced in a study of T cell clonality in common variable immunodeficiency. Profiled with immunoSEQ multiplex PCR; TCRdb holds only in-frame clones, not every one. Recorded here are tens of thousands of clones, with no singletons, and the ten leading clones hold 2.1%. The sequenced material came from peripheral blood mononuclear cells. The receptors come from a person between 18 and 75 years old in good health.

For this clone: With the read ending 3 residues before the CDR3 end, the germline J gene is used to fill in that end. The rearrangement uses TRBV7-9 and TRBJ1-2; D remains ambiguous. In germline, CDR1 is SEHNR, CDR2 FQNEAQ (reference sequence). The CDR3 totals 12 residues. The CDR3 DNA, read in part, is TGTGCCAGCGGCCACGCGGGAAATGAC. Translated: CASGHAGND. The CDR3 in full is CASGHAGNDYTF. The variable domain in full, completed from reference TRBV7-9 and TRBJ1-2, reads DTGVSQNPRHKITKRGQNVTFRCDPISEHNRLYWYRQTLGQGPEFLTYFQNEAQLEKSRLLSDRFSAERPKGSFSTLEIQRTEQGDSAMYLCASGHAGNDYTFGSGTRLTVV.

This clone was picked up many times. The read is 3 residues too short to cover the CDR3 end, so that end is filled in from the germline J gene. The chain carries TRBV7-7 and TRBJ2-2, with 10 bases aligning to TRBD2. Germline loops: CDR1 SSHAT, CDR2 FNYEAQ (reference sequence). The V gene end was trimmed by 6 bases and the J gene end by 5 bases; junction bases not matched to a gene: 9. This CDR3 has 16 amino acids. The DNA read from the CDR3 is TGTGCCAGCAGTCCCGGGACTAGCGCTAAGACCGGGGAG. It specifies CASSPGTSAKTGE. From start to end, the CDR3 is CASSPGTSAKTGELFF.

This clone came up many times. The missing CDR3 end, 3 residues past where the read stops, is filled in from the germline J gene. The gene calls are TRBV14 and TRBJ2-1; D might be TRBD1 (6 bases). This CDR3 has 17 residues. The V gene lost 4 bases and the J gene lost 0 bases, with 16 bases spanning the gap. The germline gives CDR1 SGHDN, CDR2 FVKESK. The CDR3 bases that were read are TGTGCCAGCAGCCCGTCCCCTGGACAGCGCTCCTACAATGAG. It codes for CASSPSPGQRSYNE. The full CDR3 sequence reads CASSPSPGQRSYNEQFF.

This clone was counted many times. With the read ending 3 residues before the CDR3 end, the germline J gene is used to fill in that end. V and J are TRBV30 and TRBJ1-5; tentatively, D is TRBD1 (6 bases). The CDR3 sequence is 13 residues long. Germline lookup yields CDR1 GTSNPN and CDR2 SVGIG (reference sequence). V dropped 8 bases and J dropped 2 bases, with 13 bases sitting between them. The chain's CDR3 is CARTGHRNQPQHF. Incomplete CDR3 DNA: TGTGCCCGCACGGGACACCGCAATCAGCCC. Full variable domain (remainder filled in from reference TRBV30 and TRBJ1-5): SQTIHQWPATLVQPVGSPLSLECTVEGTSNPNLYWYRQAAGRGLQLLFYSVGIGQISSEVPQNLSASRPQDRQFILSSKKLLLSDSGFYLCARTGHRNQPQHFGDGTRLSIL.

This clone was found many times. The read finishes 3 residues shy of the CDR3 end, and the germline J gene is used to complete it. The rearrangement links TRBV5-1 to TRBJ1-1; D possibly corresponds to TRBD1 (5 bases). This CDR3 comprises 13 residues. Germline lookup yields CDR1 SGHRS and CDR2 YFSETQ. V was clipped by 7 bases and J by 0 bases, with 10 bases between them. The chain's CDR3 is CASSGTLNTEAFF. The sequenced CDR3 bases are TGCGCCAGCTCGGGGACTCTGAACACTGAA.

This clone was detected ten times or more. The CDR3 end lies 3 residues beyond the end of the read and is filled in from the germline J gene. V gene TRBV20-1 combines with J gene TRBJ1-1; D call uncertain. Germline CDR1 is DFQATT and CDR2 is SNEGSKA (reference sequence). The CDR3 loop spans 14 amino acids. Trimming cost V 3 bases and J 4 bases, with 15 bases left between them. This chain's CDR3 is CSARRTPGVTEAFF. The CDR3 DNA, read in part, is TGCAGTGCTAGGCGTACCCCCGGGGTCACTGAA.

This clone was found many times. The DNA ends 3 residues before the CDR3 does, and the rest of the CDR3 is filled in from the germline J gene. The V and J genes are TRBV20-1 and TRBJ1-2, with 7 bases that match TRBD1. The CDR3 runs 12 residues. Germline V lookup: CDR1 DFQATT, CDR2 SNEGSKA (reference sequence). The sequenced CDR3 bases are TGCAGTGCTCGATTTACAGGGGACGGC. Protein sequence: CSARFTGDG. The CDR3 as a whole reads CSARFTGDGYTF.

Many counts were recorded for this clone. The CDR3 end is not reached by the read, which stops 3 residues before it; the germline J gene fills it in. The chain combines TRBV7-2 with TRBJ1-2, with a possible D match to TRBD1 (6 bases). The CDR3 sequence is 13 residues long. CDR1 is SGHTA, CDR2 FQGNSA, per germline. V was pared by 5 bases and J by 4 bases, with 11 bases between. CDR3 protein: CASSPGQPYGYTF. CDR3 DNA, as far as it was read: TGTGCCAGCAGCCCAGGACAGCCCTATGGC.

Many counts were recorded for this clone. The sequence runs out 3 residues before the end of the CDR3; the remainder is reconstructed from the germline J gene. This chain links TRBV5-1 with TRBJ2-3; 11 bases match TRBD2. J was trimmed by 3 bases and V by 4 bases; bases with no gene match: 4. Germline V lookup: CDR1 SGHRS, CDR2 YFSETQ. This CDR3 comprises 15 residues. The covered CDR3 bases are TGCGCCAGCAGCAGTAGCGGGAGGGGAACAGATACG. Translated: CASSSSGRGTDT. The CDR3 as a whole reads CASSSSGRGTDTQYF.

Remarks on this clone: The read stops 3 residues short of the end of the CDR3; the missing end is completed from the germline J gene. The V gene is TRBV19, the J gene TRBJ2-1; TRBD2 aligns across 12 bases. CDR1 is LNHDA and CDR2 is SQIVND in the germline V gene (reference sequence). The length of the CDR3 is 16 residues. J lost 9 bases, V lost 5 bases, and 11 bases had no gene match. The DNA read from the CDR3 is TGTGCCAGTAGTTCGAACCTAGCGGGAGGGCTCGGTGAG. This sequence encodes CASSSNLAGGLGE. The CDR3, in full, reads CASSSNLAGGLGEQFF. Based on the CDR3 plus reference TRBV19 and TRBJ2-1, the full variable domain is DGGITQSPKYLFRKEGQNVTLSCEQNLNHDAMYWYRQDPGQGLRLIYYSQIVNDFQKGDIAEGYSVSREKKESFPLTVTSAQKNPTAFYLCASSSNLAGGLGEQFFGPGTRLTVL.

This clone occurred many times. The read is 3 residues too short to cover the CDR3 end, so that end is filled in from the germline J gene. V usage is TRBV30 and J usage is TRBJ1-2, with 9 bases that match TRBD1. CDR1 is GTSNPN, CDR2 SVGIG, per germline (reference sequence). CDR3 length: 13 residues. The V segment lost 3 bases and the J segment 5 bases; nucleotides outside the gene matches: 4. The CDR3 loop reads CAWSPGQGYGYTF. CDR3 bases read: TGTGCCTGGAGCCCGGGACAGGGTTATGGC.

This clone occurred many times. The read comes to an end 3 residues before the CDR3 does, leaving the germline J gene to fill in the end. The chain joins TRBV6-1 to TRBJ1-5; 7 positions match TRBD1. This CDR3 spans 16 amino acids. Germline assignment: CDR1 MNHNS and CDR2 SASEGT. V trimming: 3 bases; J trimming: 1 base; junction bases outside the gene matches: 6. The CDR3: CASSDDRVRSNQPQHF. The DNA read from the CDR3 is TGTGCCAGCAGTGATGACAGGGTTCGGAGCAATCAGCCC.

This clone was observed a handful of times. The sequence runs out 3 residues before the end of the CDR3; the remainder is reconstructed from the germline J gene. The chain has TRBV7-8 and TRBJ1-5; TRBD1 matches 9 bases. The J segment lost 4 bases and the V segment lost 4 bases, leaving 8 bases of the junction unmatched. The CDR3 has 16 amino acids. From germline, CDR1 is SGHVS and CDR2 FQNEAQ. The CDR3 region is CASSYGDRVPNQPQHF. CDR3 bases read: TGTGCCAGCAGCTATGGGGACAGGGTCCCAAATCAGCCC. Based on the CDR3 plus reference TRBV7-8 and TRBJ1-5, the full variable domain is GAGVSQSPRYKVAKRGQDVALRCDPISGHVSLFWYQQALGQGPEFLTYFQNEAQLDKSGLPSDRFFAERPEGSVSTLKIQRTQQEDSAVYLCASSYGDRVPNQPQHFGDGTRLSIL.